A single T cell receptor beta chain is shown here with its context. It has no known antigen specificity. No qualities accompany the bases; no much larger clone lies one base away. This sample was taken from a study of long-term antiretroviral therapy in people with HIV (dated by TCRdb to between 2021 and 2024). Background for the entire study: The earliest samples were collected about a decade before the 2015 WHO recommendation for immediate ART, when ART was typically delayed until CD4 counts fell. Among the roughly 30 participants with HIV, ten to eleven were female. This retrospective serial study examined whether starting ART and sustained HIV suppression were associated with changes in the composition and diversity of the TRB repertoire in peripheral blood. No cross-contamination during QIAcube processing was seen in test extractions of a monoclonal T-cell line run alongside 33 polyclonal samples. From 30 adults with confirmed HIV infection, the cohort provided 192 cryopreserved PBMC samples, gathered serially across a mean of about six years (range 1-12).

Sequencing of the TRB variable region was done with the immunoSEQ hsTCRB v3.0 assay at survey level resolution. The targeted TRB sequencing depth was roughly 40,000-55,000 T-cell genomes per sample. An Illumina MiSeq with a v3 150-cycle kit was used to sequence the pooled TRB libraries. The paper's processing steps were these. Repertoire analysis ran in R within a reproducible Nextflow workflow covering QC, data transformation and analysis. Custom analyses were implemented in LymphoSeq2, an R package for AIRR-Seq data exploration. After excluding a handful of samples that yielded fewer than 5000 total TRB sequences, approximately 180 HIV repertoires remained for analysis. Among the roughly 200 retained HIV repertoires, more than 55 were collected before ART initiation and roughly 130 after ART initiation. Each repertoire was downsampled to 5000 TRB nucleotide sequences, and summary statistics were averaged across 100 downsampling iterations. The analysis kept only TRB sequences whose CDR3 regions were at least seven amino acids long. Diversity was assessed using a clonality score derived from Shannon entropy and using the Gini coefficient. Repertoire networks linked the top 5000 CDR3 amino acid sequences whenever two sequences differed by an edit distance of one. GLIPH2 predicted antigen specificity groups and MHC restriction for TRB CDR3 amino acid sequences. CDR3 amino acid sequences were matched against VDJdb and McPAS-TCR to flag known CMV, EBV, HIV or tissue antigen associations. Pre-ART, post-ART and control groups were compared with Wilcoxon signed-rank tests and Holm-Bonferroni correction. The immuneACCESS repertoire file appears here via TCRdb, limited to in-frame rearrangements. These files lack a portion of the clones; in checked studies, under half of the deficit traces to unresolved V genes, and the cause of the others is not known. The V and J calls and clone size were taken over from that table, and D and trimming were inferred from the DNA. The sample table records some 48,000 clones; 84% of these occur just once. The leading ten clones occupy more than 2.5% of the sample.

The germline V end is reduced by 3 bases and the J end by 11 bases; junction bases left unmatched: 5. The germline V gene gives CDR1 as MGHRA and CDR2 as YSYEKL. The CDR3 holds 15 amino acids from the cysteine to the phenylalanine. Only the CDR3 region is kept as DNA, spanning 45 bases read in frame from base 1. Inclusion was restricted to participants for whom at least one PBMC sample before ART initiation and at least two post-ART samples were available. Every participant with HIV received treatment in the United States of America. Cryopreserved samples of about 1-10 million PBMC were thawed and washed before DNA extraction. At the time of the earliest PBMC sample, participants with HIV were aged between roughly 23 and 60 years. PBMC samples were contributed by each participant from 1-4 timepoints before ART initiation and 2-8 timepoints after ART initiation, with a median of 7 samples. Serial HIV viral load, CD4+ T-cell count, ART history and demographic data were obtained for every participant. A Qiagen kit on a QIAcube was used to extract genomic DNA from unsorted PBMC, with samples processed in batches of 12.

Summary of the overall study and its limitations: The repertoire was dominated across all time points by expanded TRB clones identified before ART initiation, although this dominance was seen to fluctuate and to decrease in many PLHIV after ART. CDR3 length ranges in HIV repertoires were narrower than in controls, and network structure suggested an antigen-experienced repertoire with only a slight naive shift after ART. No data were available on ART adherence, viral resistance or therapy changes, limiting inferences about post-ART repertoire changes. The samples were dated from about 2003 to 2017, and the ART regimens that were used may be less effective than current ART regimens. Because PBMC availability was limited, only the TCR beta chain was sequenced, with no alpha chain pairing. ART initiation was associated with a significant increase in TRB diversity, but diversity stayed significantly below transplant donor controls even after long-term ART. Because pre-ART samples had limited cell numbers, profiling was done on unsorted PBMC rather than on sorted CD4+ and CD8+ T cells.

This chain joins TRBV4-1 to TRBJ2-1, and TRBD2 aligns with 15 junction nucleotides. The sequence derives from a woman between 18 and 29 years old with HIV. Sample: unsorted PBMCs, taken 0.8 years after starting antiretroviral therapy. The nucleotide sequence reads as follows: TGCGCCAGCAGCCATGAGGGACTAGCGGGAGGCCAGCAGTTCTTC. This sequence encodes CASSHEGLAGGQQFF.